Presented here are 32 T cell receptor beta chains from one specimen sequenced in a study of identical twins. TCRdb passed the 5' RACE reads through MiXCR, listing each CDR3 protein once. The table lists over 250,000 distinct CDR3 sequences, roughly 8.6% of them singletons. These data were also reused for a study on yellow fever vaccine responses in identical twins.

Sequences were obtained from CD8+ T cells sorted from blood. The receptors here all came from a woman aged 18-29 years in good health.

The chain is built from TRBV2 and TRBJ1-6; D not resolved. The germline V and J ends were trimmed by 1 base and 13 bases, with 2 bases remaining between them. Per the germline V gene, CDR1 is SNHLY and CDR2 is FYNNEI. This CDR3 spans 10 amino acids. The CDR3 nucleotides read TGTGCCAGCAGTGAAGGTCCCCTCCACTTT. Translation gives CASSEGPLHF. Filled out from reference TRBV2 and TRBJ1-6, the complete variable domain reads EPEVTQTPSHQVTQMGQEVILRCVPISNHLYFYWYRQILGQKVEFLVSFYNNEISEKSEIFDDQFSVERPDGSNFTLKIRSTKLEDSAMYFCASSEGPLHFGNGTRLTVT.

This clonotype was found a few times. The chain carries TRBV4-3 and TRBJ2-7, with 7 bases aligning to TRBD1. CDR1 and CDR2 (germline): LGHNA, YSLEER. This CDR3 has 18 amino acids. J was trimmed by 4 bases and V by 2 bases; bases with no gene match: 17. This CDR3 reads CASSQNPGGLNPLYEQYF. The CDR3 nucleotides read TGCGCCAGCAGCCAAAATCCAGGGGGATTGAACCCCCTATACGAGCAGTACTTC.

This clonotype was recorded a few times. The rearrangement joins TRBV29-1 to TRBJ2-2, with D hard to call. V lost 3 bases and J lost 1, with 12 bases in between. The CDR3 spans 15 residues. CDR1 and CDR2 (germline): SQVTM, ANQGSEA. As DNA, the CDR3 is TGCAGCGTTGAGTCGGCAGAGGAGAACACCGGGGAGCTGTTTTTT. Its translation: CSVESAEENTGELFF.

A word on this clonotype: Likely a read error: the CDR3 ends without its conserved phenylalanine or tryptophan. V usage is TRBV5-1 and J usage is TRBJ1-2; D is undetermined. The CDR3 is 14 amino acids. CDR1 and CDR2 from the germline V gene are SGHRS and YFSETQ. Trimming removed 1 base at V and 6 bases at J, with 13 bases between. Here the CDR3 DNA reads TGCGCCAGCAGCTTGACAGAGGAGGTGGATGGCTACACCTTG. Encoded protein: CASSLTEEVDGYTL.

The chain combines TRBV25-1 with TRBJ2-1, with D possibly matching TRBD1 (5 bases). This CDR3 has 15 amino acids. From germline, CDR1 is MGHDK and CDR2 SYGVNS. V was trimmed by 3 bases and J by 1 base, leaving 10 bases between them. This chain's CDR3 is CASSDPGQSYNEQFF. CDR3 nucleotides: TGTGCCAGCAGTGATCCCGGACAATCCTACAATGAGCAGTTCTTC. Complete variable domain (other parts from reference TRBV25-1 and TRBJ2-1): EADIYQTPRYLVIGTGKKITLECSQTMGHDKMYWYQQDPGMELHLIHYSYGVNSTEKGDLSSESTVSRIRTEHFPLTLESARPSHTSQYLCASSDPGQSYNEQFFGPGTRLTVL.

This clonotype was seen ten or more times. The chain couples TRBV7-9 to TRBJ2-7; D not certain. The V and J ends lost 3 bases and 3 bases respectively, with 9 bases between them. The germline gives CDR1 SEHNR, CDR2 FQNEAQ (reference sequence). This CDR3 contains 13 residues. The CDR3, as DNA: TGTGCCAGCAGCTTGCTCCCGTTCTACGAGCAGTACTTC. Translation gives CASSLLPFYEQYF.

This clonotype has at least ten counts. V and J are TRBV7-9 and TRBJ2-7, with TRBD2 as a possible D gene (6 bases). The CDR3 has 13 residues. From germline, CDR1 is SEHNR and CDR2 FQNEAQ (reference sequence). Trimming pared 2 bases from V and 3 bases from J, leaving 8 bases between. In nucleotides, the CDR3 is TGTGCCAGCAGCTTACGGGAGATCTACGAGCAGTACTTC. It codes for CASSLREIYEQYF.

This clonotype was observed a handful of times. The J gene is TRBJ1-1, the V gene TRBV12-3 or TRBV12-4, with 7 bases fitting TRBD1. V was clipped by 6 bases and J by 9 bases; unmatched bases: 4. The CDR3 consists of 11 residues. CDR3 coding DNA: TGTGCCAGCAGCCCGACAGGGCAAGCTTTCTTT. Protein: CASSPTGQAFF.

This clonotype was detected a few times. This chain joins TRBV7-6 and TRBJ2-1; a possible D gene is TRBD1 (6 bases). The germline V gene encodes CDR1 SGHVS and CDR2 FNYEAQ. The CDR3 loop spans 17 amino acids. Trimming removed 1 base at V and 2 bases at J, with 15 bases between. DNA for the CDR3: TGTGCCAGCAGCTTAGGTCTGAGGGGGACGCCCTACAATGAGCAGTTCTTC. Protein: CASSLGLRGTPYNEQFF.

There are many counts of this clonotype. This chain joins TRBV10-1 and TRBJ2-1, with D perhaps TRBD1 (5 bases). V dropped 3 bases and J dropped 2 bases, with 11 bases sitting between them. Germline V CDR1 and CDR2: WNHNN, SYGVQD (reference sequence). CDR3 length equals 15 residues. The chain's CDR3 is CASSDSLGPYNEQFF. Here the CDR3 DNA reads TGCGCCAGCAGTGATTCCCTGGGGCCCTACAATGAGCAGTTCTTC.

The rearrangement links TRBV9 to TRBJ1-5, with TRBD1 matching 11 bases. This CDR3 contains 15 residues. The V gene end was trimmed by 4 bases and the J gene end by 6 bases; junction bases not matched to a gene: 6. Germline CDR1 SGDLS, CDR2 YYNGEE. The CDR3 region has the DNA TGTGCCAGCAGCTTTGGGACAGGGGGGATTCAGCCCCAGCATTTT. Protein sequence: CASSFGTGGIQPQHF.

The rearrangement joins TRBV6-2 or TRBV6-3 to TRBJ2-7; 9 bases align to TRBD2. The germline V gene has CDR1 MNHEY and CDR2 SVGEGT. After removal of 5 bases from V and 2 bases from J, the junction contained 13 bases not matched to a gene. This CDR3 region has 17 residues. CDR3 bases: TGTGCCAGCAGTGGATTCGCGGGGGGGGCGCGGACCTACGAGCAGTACTTC. Protein sequence: CASSGFAGGARTYEQYF.

This clonotype was recorded a few times. The chain uses TRBV12-5 and TRBJ2-1; 7 bases agree with TRBD2. The junction had 9 bases not matched to a gene; V was cut back by 3 bases and J by 10 bases. This CDR3 comprises 14 residues. CDR1 and CDR2 (germline): LGHNT, FRNRAP. The CDR3 coding sequence is TGTGCTAGTGGTTTAATGGCGGGGGTTGAAGAGCAGTTCTTC. Its translation: CASGLMAGVEEQFF.

There are many counts of this clonotype. The gene calls are TRBV7-6 and TRBJ2-1; D is undetermined. Germline V gene sequence: CDR1 SGHVS, CDR2 FNYEAQ. This CDR3 contains 19 residues. The V end lost 2 bases, the J end lost 3 bases, and 23 bases lay between the germline ends. The CDR3 sequence: CASSLLAPDGVSVYNEQFF. CDR3 in DNA: TGTGCCAGCAGCTTATTAGCCCCGGATGGGGTATCCGTCTACAATGAGCAGTTCTTC. The full variable domain, with the rest looked up from reference TRBV7-6 and TRBJ2-1, is GAGVSQSPRYKVTKRGQDVALRCDPISGHVSLYWYRQALGQGPEFLTYFNYEAQQDKSGLPNDRFSAERPEGSISTLTIQRTEQRDSAMYRCASSLLAPDGVSVYNEQFFGPGTRLTVL.

This clonotype was observed many times. The CDR3 DNA follows: TGTGCCAGCAGCTTAGCGACCCCTCTAAACGAGCAGTACTTC. Its translation: CASSLATPLNEQYF. The chain couples TRBV11-2 to TRBJ2-7, with unresolved D. V lost 1 base to trimming and J lost 5 bases, with 12 bases between them. This CDR3 spans 14 amino acids. Germline values: CDR1 SGHAT, CDR2 FQNNGV.

This clonotype was counted at least ten times. This chain's CDR3 is CASSYDFPYEQYF. CDR3 nucleotide sequence: TGTGCCAGCAGTTACGACTTCCCCTACGAGCAGTACTTC. This rearrangement joins TRBV6-2 or TRBV6-3 to TRBJ2-7; D not resolved. CDR3 size: 13 residues. Trimming removed 2 bases from V and 2 bases from J, with 7 bases in between. CDR1 is MNHEY and CDR2 is SVGEGT in the germline V gene.

This chain joins TRBV7-9 and TRBJ2-6; D possibly corresponds to TRBD1 (6 bases). The germline gives CDR1 SEHNR, CDR2 FQNEAQ (reference sequence). CDR3 length equals 21 residues. Between the trimmed V and J ends, which lost 4 bases and 2 bases, there was a span of 27 bases. CDR3 amino acids: CASSSDTQTTGNFPGANVLTF. CDR3 in DNA: TGTGCCAGCAGCTCCGATACCCAAACTACAGGGAACTTTCCTGGGGCCAACGTCCTGACTTTC.

J is TRBJ2-1 and V is TRBV7-9; possible D gene TRBD1, 6 bases. This CDR3 is built from 12 residues. Germline CDR1 is SEHNR and CDR2 is FQNEAQ (reference sequence). The V end was cut by 4 bases, the J end by 9 bases, with 10 bases between. The CDR3 sequence is CASSSSGAEQFF. In DNA form, the CDR3 reads TGTGCCAGCAGCTCCTCAGGGGCTGAGCAGTTCTTC.

Remarks on this clonotype: A read error may be the cause here, since a much bigger clone is one base away. V gene TRBV4-1 combines with J gene TRBJ2-1; 8 bases line up with TRBD1. The CDR3 consists of 18 residues. The germline CDR1 and CDR2 sequences are MGHRA and YSYEKL. CDR3 loop: CVSSQERYRGNLYNEQFF. The CDR3 DNA is TGCGTCAGCAGCCAAGAACGCTACAGGGGGAATCTCTACAATGAGCAGTTCTTC.

The chain uses TRBV28 and TRBJ2-7; 7 bases are shared with TRBD1. Germline V CDR1 and CDR2: MDHEN, SYDVKM. J was trimmed by 3 bases and V by 9 bases; bases with no gene match: 8. The CDR3 totals 13 residues. CDR3 nucleotides: TGTGCCAGTAGTGAACGGGACAGCTACGAGCAGTACTTC. Translating gives CASSERDSYEQYF.

This clonotype was detected ten times or more. The chain combines TRBV5-1 with TRBJ2-7; 11 positions agree with TRBD1. Germline CDR1 is SGHRS and CDR2 is YFSETQ. The CDR3 is 14 residues long. J was trimmed by 4 bases and V by 4 bases; bases with no gene match: 4. CDR3: CASSVGQGGYEQYF. The CDR3 DNA reads as TGCGCCAGCAGCGTGGGACAGGGGGGATACGAGCAGTACTTC.

This clonotype has more than one count but fewer than ten. The V gene is TRBV5-1, the J gene TRBJ2-7; the match to TRBD2 covers 7 bases. The CDR3 contains 15 residues. V was pared by 2 bases and J by 2 bases, with 7 bases of the junction left unmatched. Per germline, CDR1 SGHRS and CDR2 YFSETQ. CDR3 loop: CASSLTAGEPYEQYF. The CDR3 DNA is TGCGCCAGCAGCTTAACCGCGGGGGAACCCTACGAGCAGTACTTC.

This clonotype was detected a few times. The chain uses TRBV7-9 and TRBJ2-5, with a tentative D call TRBD2 (5 bases). Germline CDR1 is SEHNR and CDR2 is FQNEAQ (reference sequence). The CDR3 covers 15 residues. The germline V and J ends were trimmed by 5 bases and 5 bases, with 18 bases remaining between them. CDR3 sequence: CASSPSQDVRETQYF. DNA of the CDR3: TGTGCCAGCAGCCCTAGCCAGGACGTGAGGGAGACCCAGTACTTC.

This clonotype was detected ten times or more. The chain uses TRBV7-8 and TRBJ1-5, with D uncertain. CDR1 is SGHVS and CDR2 is FQNEAQ in the germline V gene. The CDR3 has 14 residues. Trimming took off 1 base at V and 5 bases at J, with 9 bases between the two ends. The CDR3 DNA sequence: TGTGCCAGCAGCTTAGTGGGGTCGGATCAGCCCCAGCATTTT. It is translated as CASSLVGSDQPQHF.

This clonotype showed up just a few times. The rearrangement uses TRBV28 and TRBJ2-1; 9 nucleotides agree with TRBD2. The CDR3 is 20 amino acids. With V trimmed by 2 bases and J by 7 bases, 21 bases remained unmatched. From germline, CDR1 is MDHEN and CDR2 SYDVKM. The CDR3 coding sequence is TGTGCCAGCAGTTTAATGGGACAGCCACGGGCGAGCGGGAGGCCGAATGAGCAGTTCTTC. Its protein is CASSLMGQPRASGRPNEQFF. Based on the CDR3 plus reference TRBV28 and TRBJ2-1, the full variable domain is DVKVTQSSRYLVKRTGEKVFLECVQDMDHENMFWYRQDPGLGLRLIYFSYDVKMKEKGDIPEGYSVSREKKERFSLILESASTNQTSMYLCASSLMGQPRASGRPNEQFFGPGTRLTVL.

The genes are TRBV7-9 and TRBJ2-3; D is perhaps TRBD2 (5 bases). This CDR3 region has 14 residues. Germline lookup yields CDR1 SEHNR and CDR2 FQNEAQ (reference sequence). The germline V and J ends were trimmed by 6 bases and 4 bases, with 14 bases remaining between them. The CDR3 is CASSILAGADTQYF. CDR3 DNA: TGTGCCAGCAGTATATTAGCCGGGGCAGATACGCAGTATTTT.

The chain combines TRBV4-3 with TRBJ2-7, with TRBD2 as a possible D gene (5 bases). The germline V and J ends were trimmed by 0 bases and 0 bases, with 12 bases remaining between them. This CDR3 comprises 16 residues. CDR1 is LGHNA and CDR2 is YSLEER in the germline V gene. In DNA, the CDR3 is TGCGCCAGCAGCCAAGACGAGAGCGGACTCTCCTACGAGCAGTACTTC. This translates into CASSQDESGLSYEQYF.

This clonotype occurred many times. The chain recombines TRBV12-3 or TRBV12-4 with TRBJ1-4; 10 bases are a match to TRBD1. The V and J ends lost 4 bases and 7 bases, in that order; junction bases with no gene match: 9. CDR3 length equals 16 residues. CDR3 nucleotide sequence: TGTGCCAGCAGTTCTCAGATCGGGACAGGGGTTGAAAAACTGTTTTTT. Translated, it gives CASSSQIGTGVEKLFF.

The rearrangement joins TRBV4-1 to TRBJ2-6; D gene unclear. The CDR3 is made up of 14 amino acids. V lost 1 base and J lost 4, with 5 bases in between. Per the germline V gene, CDR1 is MGHRA and CDR2 is YSYEKL. The chain's CDR3 is CASSQALGANVLTF. DNA for the CDR3: TGCGCCAGCAGCCAAGCTCTGGGGGCCAACGTCCTGACTTTC.

This sequence joins TRBV20-1 and TRBJ2-1; 11 bases agree with TRBD2. The CDR3 is made up of 18 amino acids. The germline V gene encodes CDR1 DFQATT and CDR2 SNEGSKA (reference sequence). V dropped 6 bases and J dropped 0; count of bases not matched to a gene: 13. The CDR3 protein is CSAPPGLAESSSYNEQFF. As DNA, the CDR3 is TGCAGTGCCCCCCCGGGACTAGCGGAATCAAGCTCCTACAATGAGCAGTTCTTC.

This chain uses TRBV11-2 with TRBJ1-1, with 8 bases aligning to TRBD1. Germline loops: CDR1 SGHAT, CDR2 FQNNGV. V lost 4 bases, J lost 0 bases, and 7 bases stayed unmatched. CDR3 length: 16 amino acids. The CDR3 spells CASSSTGELMNTEAFF. The CDR3 region has the DNA TGTGCCAGCAGCTCGACAGGGGAGTTGATGAACACTGAAGCTTTCTTT.

Ten or more counts support this clonotype. The J gene is TRBJ1-1, the V gene TRBV11-2, with 7 bases that match TRBD1. The CDR3 totals 13 residues. Germline-derived CDR1 and CDR2 are SGHAT and FQNNGV. The ends lost 8 bases at V and 6 bases at J; junction bases unmatched: 9. The CDR3 protein is CASVPKTGSEAFF. The CDR3 region has the DNA TGTGCCAGCGTTCCCAAGACAGGGTCTGAAGCTTTCTTT. Supplemented by reference TRBV11-2 and TRBJ1-1, the full variable domain reads EAGVAQSPRYKIIEKRQSVAFWCNPISGHATLYWYQQILGQGPKLLIQFQNNGVVDDSQLPKDRFSAERLKGVDSTLKIQPAKLEDSAVYLCASVPKTGSEAFFGQGTRLTVV.